These 29 T cell receptor beta chains were all obtained from the same sample, sequenced in a study of blood T cell repertoires in COVID-19. Assay used: immunoSEQ multiplex PCR; TCRdb lists only in-frame clones, some missing. The table shows around 70,000 clones, with 70% to 85% occurring only once. Material: peripheral blood. These receptors were taken from a man in his 60s with acute or convalescent COVID-19.

This clone was counted only a few times. The chain recombines TRBV7-2 with TRBJ2-3; D is perhaps TRBD1 (5 bases). V shed 0 bases and J shed 5 bases, with 12 bases lying between them. This CDR3 region has 15 residues. Germline V gene lookup returns CDR1 SGHTA and CDR2 FQGNSA. The CDR3 nucleotides read TGTGCCAGCAGCTTAGCGTCAGGGTTTAGAGATACGCAGTATTTT. Translated, it gives CASSLASGFRDTQYF.

This rearrangement joins TRBV20-1 to TRBJ2-5, with 7 nucleotides matching TRBD1. Per germline, CDR1 DFQATT and CDR2 SNEGSKA (reference sequence). This CDR3 is 11 amino acids long. V lost 6 bases and J lost 3; bases outside the gene matches: 1. The CDR3 loop is CSATGKETQYF. The CDR3 DNA sequence: TGCAGTGCGACAGGGAAAGAGACCCAGTACTTC.

This clone appeared a single time. The chain employs TRBV5-5 and TRBJ1-4; D is possibly TRBD1 (6 bases). This CDR3 comprises 16 residues. Trimming removed 0 bases from V and 3 bases from J, with 12 bases in between. Germline CDR1 SGHKS, CDR2 YYEKEE (reference sequence). The CDR3 is CASSLATGLANEKLFF. The CDR3 nucleotides are TGTGCCAGCAGCTTGGCTACAGGGTTGGCTAATGAAAAACTGTTTTTT. Full variable domain (missing parts from reference TRBV5-5 and TRBJ1-4): DAGVTQSPTHLIKTRGQQVTLRCSPISGHKSVSWYQQVLGQGPQFIFQYYEKEERGRGNFPDRFSARQFPNYSSELNVNALLLGDSALYLCASSLATGLANEKLFFGSGTQLSVL.

J is TRBJ1-2 and V is TRBV10-2; no definite D call. CDR1 WSHSY and CDR2 SAAADI come from the germline V gene. V shed 3 bases and J shed 3 bases, with 8 bases lying between them. The CDR3 contains 13 residues. CDR3 sequence reads: CASSDEGDYGYTF. CDR3 DNA: TGCGCCAGCAGTGACGAGGGAGACTATGGCTACACCTTC.

The rearrangement uses TRBV28 and TRBJ1-3, with D possibly matching TRBD1 (5 bases). Per the germline V gene, CDR1 is MDHEN and CDR2 is SYDVKM. Trimming stripped 6 bases from V and 3 bases from J, with 12 bases between. CDR3 length: 14 amino acids. CDR3 coding DNA: TGTGCCAGCAGCCTCGGGGGAGTTGGAAACACCATATATTTT. Translation gives CASSLGGVGNTIYF.

This clone has a handful of counts. The chain uses TRBV5-4 and TRBJ2-1; 7 bases are a match to TRBD1. Trimming cost V 4 bases and J 3 bases; bases outside gene matches: 7. Germline CDR1 SGHNT, CDR2 YYREEE (reference sequence). This CDR3 region has 15 residues. CDR3: CASSPTGTDYNEQFF. CDR3 coding DNA: TGTGCCAGCAGCCCAACAGGGACAGACTACAATGAGCAGTTCTTC.

The chain joins TRBV27 to TRBJ1-1; D perhaps matches TRBD1 (6 bases). The length of the CDR3 is 13 residues. V lost 3 bases and J 3 bases, leaving 8 bases between the germline ends. Germline V gives CDR1 MNHEY, CDR2 SMNVEV (reference sequence). CDR3 sequence: CASSFEGDTEAFF. The CDR3, as DNA: TGTGCCAGCAGTTTTGAGGGGGACACTGAAGCTTTCTTT.

The rearrangement links TRBV10-1 to TRBJ1-2, with D possibly TRBD1 on 5 matching bases. V was pared by 4 bases and J by 7 bases, with 13 bases between. CDR3 length equals 13 residues. Per germline, CDR1 WNHNN and CDR2 SYGVQD (reference sequence). In DNA form, the CDR3 reads TGCGCCAGCAGTGGGGACTTCCAGGGTGGCTACACCTTC. Amino acids: CASSGDFQGGYTF.

This clone has more than one count but fewer than ten. V and J are TRBV4-2 and TRBJ2-3; 11 bases agree with TRBD2. V trimming: 0 bases; J trimming: 12 bases; junction bases outside the gene matches: 5. The germline CDR1 and CDR2 sequences are LGHNA and YNFKEQ. The CDR3 is 14 residues long. Written as DNA, the CDR3 is TGTGCCAGCAGCCAAGATGAGACTAGCGGGGCACAGTATTTT. It codes for CASSQDETSGAQYF.

This clone was found once. The chain joins TRBV9 to TRBJ1-3; maybe TRBD1 (6 bases). The germline V gene has CDR1 SGDLS and CDR2 YYNGEE. V shed 3 bases and J shed 0 bases, with 13 bases lying between them. The CDR3 extends over 16 amino acids. CDR3: CASSGRGIASGNTIYF. In DNA form, the CDR3 reads TGTGCCAGCAGCGGCAGGGGAATTGCCTCTGGAAACACCATATATTTT. Filled out from reference TRBV9 and TRBJ1-3, the complete variable domain reads DSGVTQTPKHLITATGQRVTLRCSPRSGDLSVYWYQQSLDQGLQFLIQYYNGEERAKGNILERFSAQQFPDLHSELNLSSLELGDSALYFCASSGRGIASGNTIYFGEGSWLTVV.

The chain is built from TRBV5-1 and TRBJ2-3; possibly TRBD2 for D (5 bases). The CDR3 has 13 residues. V was pared by 4 bases and J by 4 bases, with 10 bases between. Germline CDR1 is SGHRS and CDR2 is YFSETQ. CDR3 sequence (DNA): TGCGCCAGCAGCCGCGGGTCCTCAGATACGCAGTATTTT. The encoded protein is CASSRGSSDTQYF.

This clone was recorded only once. CDR3 region: CAWDGGDQETQYF. In DNA form, the CDR3 reads TGTGCCTGGGACGGCGGGGATCAAGAGACCCAGTACTTC. V is TRBV30 and J is TRBJ2-5, with D possibly being TRBD2 (6 bases). Germline CDR1 is GTSNPN and CDR2 is SVGIG (reference sequence). This CDR3 contains 13 residues. V dropped 5 bases and J dropped 2 bases, with 12 bases sitting between them.

The chain recombines TRBV6-2 or TRBV6-3 with TRBJ1-1; D might be TRBD1 (5 bases). Between the trimmed V and J ends, which lost 2 bases and 1 base, there was a span of 11 bases. Germline-derived CDR1 and CDR2 are MNHEY and SVGEGT. CDR3 length: 15 residues. The CDR3 nucleotides read TGTGCCAGCAGTTACCCCGTCGGGGGGAACACTGAAGCTTTCTTT. It specifies CASSYPVGGNTEAFF.

This clone was recorded only once. The chain joins TRBV29-1 to TRBJ2-2; D might be TRBD1 (5 bases). Germline-derived CDR1 and CDR2 are SQVTM and ANQGSEA. The CDR3 totals 15 residues. V lost 5 bases to trimming and J lost 3 bases, with 16 bases between them. The CDR3 spells CSVQIPDTYTGELFF. The CDR3 DNA follows: TGCAGCGTTCAAATCCCGGACACTTACACCGGGGAGCTGTTTTTT.

This clone has just a few counts. The chain combines TRBV11-2 with TRBJ2-1; 10 positions match TRBD1. Germline CDR1 is SGHAT and CDR2 is FQNNGV. Losses at the gene ends were 1 base for V and 5 bases for J; bases not matched to a gene: 5. This CDR3 has 16 amino acids. The CDR3 sequence is CASSLGDRGGNNEQFF. DNA for the CDR3: TGTGCCAGCAGCTTAGGGGACAGGGGTGGCAACAATGAGCAGTTCTTC.

The chain has TRBV7-9 and TRBJ1-3; 8 bases line up with TRBD1. Germline assignment: CDR1 SEHNR and CDR2 FQNEAQ (reference sequence). The trim removed 3 bases at V and 0 bases at J, leaving 10 bases unmatched. The CDR3 runs 18 residues. As DNA, the CDR3 is TGTGCCAGCAGCTTCTCTACCGGGACAGGTTCCTCTGGAAACACCATATATTTT. Amino acids: CASSFSTGTGSSGNTIYF.

The chain has TRBV11-2 and TRBJ2-1; 9 bases align to TRBD2. Germline V gives CDR1 SGHAT, CDR2 FQNNGV. The V and J ends lost 5 bases and 7 bases, in that order; junction bases with no gene match: 12. The CDR3 totals 16 residues. Here the CDR3 DNA reads TGTGCCAGCAGCCCAACCGGGACTAGCTGGTCGAATGAGCAGTTCTTC. Translated: CASSPTGTSWSNEQFF.

The chain recombines TRBV6-5 with TRBJ2-3; TRBD2 matches at 8 bases. This CDR3 spans 16 amino acids. V trimming: 4 bases; J trimming: 5 bases; junction bases outside the gene matches: 11. Germline CDR1 is MNHEY and CDR2 is SVGAGI. In DNA form, the CDR3 reads TGTGCCAGCAGTTCCTACTCGCGGGGGGCGGGAGATACGCAGTATTTT. Amino acids: CASSSYSRGAGDTQYF.

This sequence joins TRBV19 and TRBJ2-7; TRBD2 is a possible D gene (7 bases). Germline-derived CDR1 and CDR2 are LNHDA and SQIVND (reference sequence). The CDR3 length is 15 residues. V was shortened by 7 bases and J by 6 bases, with 22 bases between the two germline ends. The CDR3 DNA is TGTGCCAGTACCTCCTCGGGGGGCTTTCGGAGCGAGCAGTACTTC. This translates into CASTSSGGFRSEQYF.

A note on this clone: An end of the junction differs from the germline gene, which may be a read error. The chain recombines TRBV11-3 with TRBJ2-1; the D gene is possibly TRBD2 (5 bases). Germline V gives CDR1 SGHNT, CDR2 YENEEA. The CDR3 extends over 15 amino acids. DNA of the CDR3: TGTGCCAGCAGCCTAGAGGGCAACTCCTACAATGAGCAGTTCTTC. Its translation is CASSLEGNSYNEQFF. Supplemented by reference TRBV11-3 and TRBJ2-1, the full variable domain reads EAGVVQSPRYKIIEKKQPVAFWCNPISGHNTLYWYLQNLGQGPELLIRYENEEAVDDSQLPKDRFSAERLKGVDSTLKIQPAELGDSAVYLCASSLEGNSYNEQFFGPGTRLTVL.

The chain employs TRBV28 and TRBJ1-1, with a possible D match to TRBD1 (5 bases). The CDR3 length is 15 residues. Trimming shortened V by 11 bases and J by 2 bases, and 21 bases separated the two germline ends. CDR1 and CDR2 from the germline V gene are MDHEN and SYDVKM. In DNA form, the CDR3 reads TGTGCCGTATCAGTGGAGAACAGGAGAAACACTGAAGCTTTCTTT. It specifies CAVSVENRRNTEAFF.

The genes are TRBV5-4 and TRBJ2-2; 11 bases align to TRBD1. The CDR3 length is 16 residues. In germline, CDR1 is SGHNT, CDR2 YYREEE (reference sequence). The V and J ends lost 4 bases and 3 bases, in that order; junction bases with no gene match: 5. DNA of the CDR3: TGTGCCAGCAGCCCTGGACAGGGGGCGTACACCGGGGAGCTGTTTTTT. This sequence encodes CASSPGQGAYTGELFF.

The V gene is TRBV20-1, the J gene TRBJ2-2, with TRBD2 identical over 10 bases. V shed 3 bases and J 6 bases; nucleotides not matched to a gene: 10. Germline CDR1 is DFQATT and CDR2 is SNEGSKA (reference sequence). This CDR3 spans 16 amino acids. CDR3 sequence (DNA): TGCAGTGCTAGTGGTGCGAAGCGGGGGGGCCCCGGGGAGCTGTTTTTT. It encodes CSASGAKRGGPGELFF.

The chain recombines TRBV19 with TRBJ2-6, with 9 nucleotides matching TRBD2. The CDR3 has 16 residues. Losses at the gene ends were 11 bases for V and 0 bases for J; bases not matched to a gene: 8. CDR1 LNHDA and CDR2 SQIVND come from the germline V gene (reference sequence). CDR3 residues: CAGGGTSNSGANVLTF. The CDR3 nucleotides are TGTGCCGGGGGCGGGACTAGCAACTCTGGGGCCAACGTCCTGACTTTC.

The V gene is TRBV15, the J gene TRBJ1-6, with D perhaps TRBD1 (5 bases). Germline CDR1 is LNHNV and CDR2 is YYDKDF (reference sequence). Trimming shortened V by 6 bases and J by 5 bases, and 11 bases separated the two germline ends. The CDR3 has 14 residues. The CDR3 sequence is CATRKGAHNSPLHF. CDR3 DNA sequence: TGTGCCACCAGGAAAGGGGCACATAATTCACCCCTCCACTTT.

The chain couples TRBV30 to TRBJ2-1, with TRBD1 as a possible D gene (5 bases). The CDR3 loop spans 15 amino acids. Germline assignment: CDR1 GTSNPN and CDR2 SVGIG (reference sequence). V was cut by 0 bases and J by 6 bases, with 15 bases left in between. The CDR3 spells CAWSVPPGFGNEQFF. The CDR3 DNA follows: TGTGCCTGGAGTGTCCCCCCAGGGTTCGGCAATGAGCAGTTCTTC.

The table lists this clone with a few counts. The CDR3 DNA follows: TGTGCCAGCCGCCAATCGATAGCGGTCGGGGAGCTGTTTTTT. This translates into CASRQSIAVGELFF. The V and J genes are TRBV2 and TRBJ2-2; D may be TRBD2 (6 bases). The length of the CDR3 is 14 residues. CDR1 SNHLY and CDR2 FYNNEI come from the germline V gene. V dropped 8 bases and J dropped 7 bases, with 17 bases sitting between them.

This chain links TRBV11-3 with TRBJ1-1, with D tentatively TRBD1 (6 bases). V shed 3 bases and J shed 6 bases, with 14 bases lying between them. CDR3 length equals 14 residues. In germline, CDR1 is SGHNT, CDR2 YENEEA. This chain's CDR3 is CASSFSLQGPEAFF. CDR3 bases: TGTGCCAGCAGCTTCTCCCTACAGGGACCTGAAGCTTTCTTT.

This rearrangement joins TRBV7-2 to TRBJ1-5, with 9 bases lining up with TRBD1. Unmatched junction bases numbered 5, after V lost 3 bases and J lost 5 bases. Germline assignment: CDR1 SGHTA and CDR2 FQGNSA. The CDR3 consists of 15 residues. In DNA form, the CDR3 reads TGTGCCAGCAGCTTCAAACAGGGGGCGCATCAGCCCCAGCATTTT. Its translation is CASSFKQGAHQPQHF.